The TCR beta chain described here comes from a study of blood T cells in healthy people across ages. With regard to this clonotype: One end of the junction does not line up with germline, which may come from a read error.

From germline, CDR1 is MDHEN and CDR2 SYDVKM. The CDR3 consists of 15 residues. For the second PCR, which ran for roughly 6 to 12 cycles, a sample-barcoded 5' primer and a J-beta primer mix were used. TCRdb called the 5' RACE reads again in MiXCR, with one record for every CDR3 protein. The sample has about 640,000 distinct CDR3 sequences, approximately 59% seen once; the top ten hold 30% to 40%. Sequenced: blood. This chain links TRBV28 with TRBJ2-3; D possibly corresponds to TRBD1 (5 bases). The clonotype originates from a man aged 60-69 years in good health. The CDR3 reads CATSSGRASTDTQYF. As DNA, the CDR3 is TGCGCCACCTCCTCGGGCAGGGCTAGCACAGATACGCAGTATTTT.